A selection of T cell receptor beta chains follows, all from one sample in a study of blood T cell repertoires in COVID-19. Produced via immunoSEQ multiplex PCR; TCRdb's table is partial and in-frame only. Of around 250,000 clones listed, 65% to 90% are singletons. The sequenced sample consisted of peripheral blood. The receptors originated from a man in his fifties or sixties with active or convalescent COVID-19. Both conserved end residues are part of each CDR3. The D gene is left open where the match is weak. Clone size is given for some rows only: seen once, a few or many times, or a class if the clone is expanded.

v_call	d_call	clone_size	cdr3_length	j_call	cdr3_aa	cdr3_nt
TRBV6-5	TRBD1	.	15	TRBJ2-3	CASSWGGQGANTQYF	TGTGCCAGCAGTTGGGGGGGACAGGGGGCGAATACGCAGTATTTT
TRBV11-2	.	.	14	TRBJ2-3	CASSPLSGTDTQYF	TGTGCCAGCAGCCCCCTTTCGGGCACAGATACGCAGTATTTT
TRBV5-1	TRBD2	.	18	TRBJ2-1	CASRRGTSGVNSYNEQFF	TGCGCCAGCAGGAGAGGGACTAGCGGGGTGAATTCCTACAATGAGCAGTTCTTC
TRBV2	.	once	15	TRBJ1-1	CASSGSRQLNTEAFF	TGTGCCAGCAGTGGGTCTAGACAGTTGAACACTGAAGCTTTCTTT
TRBV28	TRBD1	.	18	TRBJ2-7	CASSFPGTGPLSSYEQYF	TGTGCCAGCAGTTTCCCCGGGACAGGCCCCCTCAGTTCCTACGAGCAGTACTTC
TRBV10-3	TRBD1	.	17	TRBJ1-2	CAISEWGQGVPNYGYTF	TGTGCCATCAGTGAATGGGGACAGGGGGTCCCTAACTATGGCTACACCTTC
TRBV30	.	.	12	TRBJ2-5	CAWSRGGETQYF	TGTGCCTGGTCTCGGGGTGGAGAGACCCAGTACTTC
TRBV5-1	.	.	16	TRBJ2-1	CASSSALRGSYNEQFF	TGCGCCAGCAGCTCGGCGCTTAGAGGCTCCTACAATGAGCAGTTCTTC
TRBV5-6	.	.	12	TRBJ2-1	CASSFSPNEQFF	TGTGCCAGCAGCTTTAGCCCCAATGAGCAGTTCTTC
TRBV28	TRBD1	.	14	TRBJ2-1	CASSRQGVRNEQFF	TGTGCCAGCAGCCGACAGGGGGTTCGCAATGAGCAGTTCTTC
TRBV24-1	.	.	13	TRBJ2-1	CATSDAIYNEQFF	TGTGCCACCAGTGATGCGATATACAATGAGCAGTTCTTC
TRBV7-9	.	.	14	TRBJ1-2	CASSLASQGHGYTF	TGTGCCAGCAGCTTAGCGTCCCAGGGCCACGGCTACACCTTC
TRBV27	TRBD2	.	17	TRBJ2-3	CASSLSGLAGRTDTQYF	TGTGCCAGCAGTTTATCCGGGCTAGCGGGTCGCACAGATACGCAGTATTTT
TRBV10-3	.	.	16	TRBJ2-1	CAISGFGQGSYNEQFF	TGTGCCATCAGTGGATTCGGTCAGGGCTCCTACAATGAGCAGTTCTTC
TRBV19	.	.	16	TRBJ1-3	CASKAQGTFSGNTIYF	TGTGCCAGTAAGGCCCAGGGAACTTTCTCTGGAAACACCATATATTTT
TRBV4-1	.	.	16	TRBJ2-1	CASSQDLTQGRQKQFF	TGCGCCAGCAGCCAAGATTTGACACAGGGACGGCAGAAGCAGTTCTTC
TRBV5-1	.	.	16	TRBJ2-5	CASSSRQSTRGETQYF	TGCGCCAGCAGCTCTCGACAGTCCACAAGGGGAGAGACCCAGTACTTC
TRBV24-1	.	.	12	TRBJ2-1	CATSAGNNEQFF	TGTGCCACCAGTGCAGGAAACAATGAGCAGTTCTTC
TRBV25-1	TRBD1	few	16	TRBJ2-6	CASSAGGSSGANVLTF	TGTGCCAGCAGCGCAGGGGGCAGCTCTGGGGCCAACGTCCTGACTTTC
TRBV28	.	.	16	TRBJ1-6	CASSLWEGSYNSPLHF	TGTGCCAGCAGTTTATGGGAGGGCTCCTATAATTCACCCCTCCACTTT
TRBV7-9	.	.	14	TRBJ1-1	CASSFPTAGTEAFF	TGTGCCAGCAGCTTTCCGACAGCCGGAACTGAAGCTTTCTTT
TRBV5-1	.	.	16	TRBJ1-1	CASSLEVSGMNTEAFF	TGCGCCAGCAGCTTGGAAGTATCAGGGATGAACACTGAAGCTTTCTTT
TRBV5-1	.	once	16	TRBJ2-2	CASSFDRQGLTGELFF	TGCGCCAGCAGCTTTGATAGACAGGGACTCACCGGGGAGCTGTTTTTT
TRBV5-4	TRBD2	.	17	TRBJ2-5	CASSRTSGSSSSGTQYF	TGTGCCAGCAGCCGGACTAGCGGGAGCTCCTCTTCAGGGACCCAGTACTTC
TRBV5-1	TRBD1	.	13	TRBJ1-2	CASRSLQGLGYTF	TGCGCCAGCAGGTCGTTACAGGGGCTGGGCTACACCTTC
TRBV28	.	.	14	TRBJ1-5	CASSSDSRYQPQHF	TGTGCCAGCAGTTCGGACAGCCGATATCAGCCCCAGCATTTT